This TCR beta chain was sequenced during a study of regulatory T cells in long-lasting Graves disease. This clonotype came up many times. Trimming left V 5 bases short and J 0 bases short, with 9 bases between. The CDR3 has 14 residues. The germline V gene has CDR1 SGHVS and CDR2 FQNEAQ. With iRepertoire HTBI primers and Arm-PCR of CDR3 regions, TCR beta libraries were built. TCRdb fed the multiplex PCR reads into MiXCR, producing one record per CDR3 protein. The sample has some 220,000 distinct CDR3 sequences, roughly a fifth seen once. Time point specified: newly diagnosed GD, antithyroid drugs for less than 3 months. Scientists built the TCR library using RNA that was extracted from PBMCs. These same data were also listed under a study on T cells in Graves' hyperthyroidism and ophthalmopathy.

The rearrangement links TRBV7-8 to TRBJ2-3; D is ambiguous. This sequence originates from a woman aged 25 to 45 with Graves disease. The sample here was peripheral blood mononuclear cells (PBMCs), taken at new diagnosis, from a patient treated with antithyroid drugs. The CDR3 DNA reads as TGTGCCAGCAGCCCCACCCCTAGCACAGATACGCAGTATTTT. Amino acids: CASSPTPSTDTQYF.